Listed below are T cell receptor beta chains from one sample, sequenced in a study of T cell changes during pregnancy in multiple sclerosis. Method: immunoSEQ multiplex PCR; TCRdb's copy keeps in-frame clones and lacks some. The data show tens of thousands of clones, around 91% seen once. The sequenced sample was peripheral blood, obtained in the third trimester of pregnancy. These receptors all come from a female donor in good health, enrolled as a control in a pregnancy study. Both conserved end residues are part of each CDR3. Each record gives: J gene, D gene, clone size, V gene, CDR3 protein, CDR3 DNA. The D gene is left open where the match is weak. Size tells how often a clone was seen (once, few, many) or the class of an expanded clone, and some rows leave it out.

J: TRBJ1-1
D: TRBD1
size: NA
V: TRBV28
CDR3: CASSWTGMNTEAFF
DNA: TGTGCCAGCAGTTGGACAGGGATGAACACTGAAGCTTTCTTT

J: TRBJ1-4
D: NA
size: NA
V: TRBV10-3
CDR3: CAISPAKREKLFF
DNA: TGTGCCATTTCGCCCGCAAAGAGGGAAAAACTGTTTTTT

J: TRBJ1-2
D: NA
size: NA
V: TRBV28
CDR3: CASSHGRGKSYTF
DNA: TGTGCCAGCAGTCATGGCAGGGGAAAATCCTACACCTTC

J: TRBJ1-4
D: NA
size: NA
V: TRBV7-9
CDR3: CASRRITGSDEKLFF
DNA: TGTGCCAGCAGACGAATCACAGGGTCTGATGAAAAACTGTTTTTT

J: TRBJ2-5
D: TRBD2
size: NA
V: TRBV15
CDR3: CATSRDPGGRETQYF
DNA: TGTGCCACCAGCAGAGATCCGGGAGGGAGAGAGACCCAGTACTTC

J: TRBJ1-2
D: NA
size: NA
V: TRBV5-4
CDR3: CASTTDSVNGYTF
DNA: TGTGCCAGCACCACGGACAGCGTTAATGGCTACACCTTC

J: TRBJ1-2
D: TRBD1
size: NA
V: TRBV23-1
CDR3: CASSQSTGTDYGYTF
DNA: TGCGCCAGCAGTCAATCGACAGGGACTGACTATGGCTACACCTTC

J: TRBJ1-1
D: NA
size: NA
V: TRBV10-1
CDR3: CASSESRQGNTEAFF
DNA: TGCGCCAGCAGTGAGTCGCGCCAGGGGAACACTGAAGCTTTCTTT

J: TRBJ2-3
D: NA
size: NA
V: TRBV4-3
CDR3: CASSQEIGIRGTQYF
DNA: TGCGCCAGCAGCCAAGAAATAGGCATAAGGGGAACGCAGTATTTT

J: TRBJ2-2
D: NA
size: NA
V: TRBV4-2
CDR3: CASSQEGQNTGELFF
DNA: TGTGCCAGCAGCCAAGAGGGACAGAACACCGGGGAGCTGTTTTTT

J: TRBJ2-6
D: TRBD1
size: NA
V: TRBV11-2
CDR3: CASSFWTGDSGANVLTF
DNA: TGTGCCAGCAGCTTCTGGACAGGGGACTCTGGGGCCAACGTCCTGACTTTC

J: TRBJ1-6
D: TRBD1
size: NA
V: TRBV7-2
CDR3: CASSSPGDRNSPLHF
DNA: TGTGCCAGCAGCTCCCCGGGGGACAGGAATTCACCCCTCCACTTT

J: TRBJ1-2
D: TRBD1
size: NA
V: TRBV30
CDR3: CAWAGQANYGYTF
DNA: TGTGCCTGGGCCGGACAGGCGAACTATGGCTACACCTTC

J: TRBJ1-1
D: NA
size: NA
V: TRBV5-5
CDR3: CASSFPGTPNTEAFF
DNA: TGTGCCAGCAGCTTCCCCGGGACTCCGAACACTGAAGCTTTCTTT

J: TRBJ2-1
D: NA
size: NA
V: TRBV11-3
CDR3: CASSFASSHNEQFF
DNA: TGTGCCAGCAGCTTTGCTAGCTCCCACAATGAGCAGTTCTTC

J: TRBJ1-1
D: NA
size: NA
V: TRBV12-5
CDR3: CASGFREQGLAFF
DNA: TGTGCTAGTGGTTTCCGGGAACAGGGTTTAGCTTTCTTT

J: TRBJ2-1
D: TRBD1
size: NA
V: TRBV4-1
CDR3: CASSQHPGTGAYNEQFF
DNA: TGCGCCAGCAGCCAGCATCCCGGGACAGGGGCCTACAATGAGCAGTTCTTC

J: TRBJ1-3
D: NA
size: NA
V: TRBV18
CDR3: CASSPIPNRVEETIAGNTIYF
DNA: TGTGCCAGCTCACCCATCCCGAACAGGGTGGAAGAAACTATAGCTGGAAACACCATATATTTT

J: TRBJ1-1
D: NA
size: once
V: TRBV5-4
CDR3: CASSLELRQMNTEAFF
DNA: TGTGCCAGCAGCTTGGAGTTGAGACAGATGAACACTGAAGCTTTCTTT

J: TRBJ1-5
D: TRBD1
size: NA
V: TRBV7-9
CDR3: CASSSTYSDRGESNQPQHF
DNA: TGTGCCAGCAGCTCGACATACTCCGACAGGGGGGAAAGCAATCAGCCCCAGCATTTT

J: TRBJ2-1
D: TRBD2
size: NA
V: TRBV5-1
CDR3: CASSILAGGSPNEQFF
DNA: TGCGCCAGCAGCATACTAGCGGGGGGGTCCCCCAATGAGCAGTTCTTC

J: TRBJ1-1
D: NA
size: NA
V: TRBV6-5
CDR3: CASRSPGQNTEAFF
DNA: TGTGCCAGCAGATCACCGGGACAGAACACTGAAGCTTTCTTT

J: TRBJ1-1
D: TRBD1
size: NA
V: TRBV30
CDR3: CAWSRGQQNTEAFF
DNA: TGTGCCTGGAGCCGGGGACAGCAGAACACTGAAGCTTTCTTT

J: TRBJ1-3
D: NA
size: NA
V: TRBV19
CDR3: CASIEISSGNTIYF
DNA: TGTGCCAGTATCGAGATAAGCTCTGGAAACACCATATATTTT

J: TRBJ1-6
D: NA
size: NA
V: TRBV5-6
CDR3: CASSQGGSGSYNSPLHF
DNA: TGTGCCAGCAGCCAGGGTGGGTCGGGCTCCTATAATTCACCCCTCCACTTT

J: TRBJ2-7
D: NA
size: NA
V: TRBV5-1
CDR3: CASSLGSWVARYEQYF
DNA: TGCGCCAGCAGCCTGGGAAGCTGGGTAGCAAGATACGAGCAGTACTTC

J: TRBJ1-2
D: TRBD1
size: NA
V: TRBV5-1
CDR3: CASSLGTGFSGYTF
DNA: TGCGCCAGCAGCTTGGGGACAGGGTTCTCTGGCTACACCTTC

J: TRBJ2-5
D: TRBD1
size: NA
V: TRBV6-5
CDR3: CASHQDRRKGTQYF
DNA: TGTGCCAGCCACCAGGACAGGCGGAAGGGGACCCAGTACTTC

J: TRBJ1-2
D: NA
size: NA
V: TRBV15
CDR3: CATSRDITDSPNYGYTF
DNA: TGTGCCACCAGCAGAGATATAACAGATAGTCCTAACTATGGCTACACCTTC

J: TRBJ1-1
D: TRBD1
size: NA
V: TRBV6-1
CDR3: CASSRQGVRDTEAFF
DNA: TGTGCCAGCAGTCGACAGGGGGTTCGAGACACTGAAGCTTTCTTT

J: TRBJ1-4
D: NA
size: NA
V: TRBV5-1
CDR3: CASSLIPSDEKLFF
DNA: TGCGCCAGCAGCTTGATCCCCTCAGATGAAAAACTGTTTTTT

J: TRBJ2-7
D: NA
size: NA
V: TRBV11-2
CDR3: CASSFGGAGEQYF
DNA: TGTGCCAGCAGCTTCGGAGGGGCCGGGGAGCAGTACTTC

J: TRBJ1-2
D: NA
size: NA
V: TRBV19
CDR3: CASSIIGQLPYGYTF
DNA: TGTGCCAGTAGTATTATAGGACAACTCCCGTATGGCTACACCTTC

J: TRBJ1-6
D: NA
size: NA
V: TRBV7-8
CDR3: CASSRTPQASNSPLHF
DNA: TGTGCCAGCAGCCGGACACCTCAAGCGAGTAATTCACCCCTCCACTTT

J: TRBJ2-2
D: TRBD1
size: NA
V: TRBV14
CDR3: CASSSGTGAFTGELFF
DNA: TGTGCCAGCAGCTCCGGGACAGGAGCCTTCACCGGGGAGCTGTTTTTT

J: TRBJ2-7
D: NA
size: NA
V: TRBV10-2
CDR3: CASSEVSGEQYF
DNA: TGCGCCAGCAGTGAGGTTTCGGGTGAGCAGTACTTC

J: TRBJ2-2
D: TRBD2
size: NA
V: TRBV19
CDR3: CASSIDWLAGVAGELFF
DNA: TGTGCCAGTAGTATAGATTGGCTAGCGGGAGTGGCCGGGGAGCTGTTTTTT

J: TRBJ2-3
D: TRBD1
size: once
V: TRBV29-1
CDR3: CSVGGQGQGTQYF
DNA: TGCAGCGTTGGGGGACAGGGTCAAGGTACGCAGTATTTT

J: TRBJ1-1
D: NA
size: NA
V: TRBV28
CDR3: CASSFPLLGGRRNTEAFF
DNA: TGTGCCAGCAGTTTCCCCCTCCTAGGCGGCAGAAGGAACACTGAAGCTTTCTTT

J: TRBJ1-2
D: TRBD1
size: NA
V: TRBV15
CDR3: CATSTWAGGHYGYTF
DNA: TGTGCCACCAGCACTTGGGCAGGGGGTCACTATGGCTACACCTTC

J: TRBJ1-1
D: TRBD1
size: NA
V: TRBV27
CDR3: CASSFRDRNTEAFF
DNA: TGTGCCAGCAGTTTCCGGGACAGGAACACTGAAGCTTTCTTT

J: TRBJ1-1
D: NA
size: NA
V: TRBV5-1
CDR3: CASSPASLAVGGNTEAFF
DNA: TGCGCCAGCAGCCCAGCTAGCTTGGCCGTAGGAGGGAACACTGAAGCTTTCTTT

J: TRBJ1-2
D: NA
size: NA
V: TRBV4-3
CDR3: CASSQEGHSLYGYTF
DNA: TGCGCCAGCAGCCAAGAGGGACACAGCCTCTATGGCTACACCTTC

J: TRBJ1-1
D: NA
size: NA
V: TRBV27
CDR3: CASSLLWSTEAFF
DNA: TGTGCCAGCAGTTTACTCTGGAGCACTGAAGCTTTCTTT

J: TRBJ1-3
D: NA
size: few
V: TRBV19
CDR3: CASSSGLSGNTIYF
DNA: TGTGCCAGCTCTAGCGGACTATCGGGAAACACCATATATTTT

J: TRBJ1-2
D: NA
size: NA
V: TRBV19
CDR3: CASSSEISNYGYTF
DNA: TGTGCCAGTAGCAGCGAGATTTCTAACTATGGCTACACCTTC

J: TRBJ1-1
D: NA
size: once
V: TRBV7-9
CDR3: CASSPRQQSEAFF
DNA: TGTGCCAGCAGCCCTCGACAGCAGTCTGAAGCTTTCTTT

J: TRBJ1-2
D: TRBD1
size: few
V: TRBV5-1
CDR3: CASSGRTGAQPNYGYTF
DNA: TGCGCCAGCAGCGGAAGGACAGGGGCACAGCCTAACTATGGCTACACCTTC